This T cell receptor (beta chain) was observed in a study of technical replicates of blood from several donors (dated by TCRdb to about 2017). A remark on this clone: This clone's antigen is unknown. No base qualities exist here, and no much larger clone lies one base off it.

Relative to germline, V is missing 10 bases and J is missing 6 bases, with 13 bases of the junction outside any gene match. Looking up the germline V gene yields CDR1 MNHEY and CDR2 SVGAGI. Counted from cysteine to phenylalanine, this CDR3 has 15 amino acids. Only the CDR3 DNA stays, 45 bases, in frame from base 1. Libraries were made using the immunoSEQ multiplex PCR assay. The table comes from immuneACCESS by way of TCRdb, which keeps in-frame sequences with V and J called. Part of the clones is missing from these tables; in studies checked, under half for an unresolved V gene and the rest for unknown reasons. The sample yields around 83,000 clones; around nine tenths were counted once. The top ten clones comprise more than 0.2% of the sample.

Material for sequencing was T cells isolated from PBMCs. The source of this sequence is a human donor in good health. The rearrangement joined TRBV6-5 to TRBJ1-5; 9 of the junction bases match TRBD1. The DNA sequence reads TGTGCCACCAAACCCACAGGGGGCACGAGTCAGCCCCAGCATTTT. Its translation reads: CATKPTGGTSQPQHF.